Presented here are 25 T cell receptor beta chains from one specimen sequenced in a study of CXCR3-negative and CXCR3-positive naive CD8 T cells. Through 5' RACE with UMI labels, the TRB cDNA libraries were prepared. From the 5' RACE reads, TCRdb lists one entry per CDR3 protein and no DNA. Its listing shows over 100,000 distinct CDR3 sequences. Sequencing used naive CXCR3- CD8+ T cells from blood. Subset denoted: CD45RO-CCR7+CD27+CD95- naive CD8+ T cells lacking CXCR3 (TNR3-). Receptor source: a human donor in good health. Some clones in this sample may be carry-over from other donors' samples.

This rearrangement joins TRBV4-3 to TRBJ1-5; the TCRdb call, TRBD1, lacks DNA for checking. The CDR3 runs to 15 residues. Germline loops: CDR1 LGHNA, CDR2 YSLEER. CDR3 amino acids: CASSQDRGGSQPQHF.

This chain joins TRBV4-2 and TRBJ2-3; as DNA is missing, the TRBD2 call by TCRdb cannot be tested. CDR1 is LGHNA, CDR2 YNFKEQ, per germline. The CDR3 consists of 18 residues. CDR3 sequence reads: CASSPFGTSGGPTDTQYF.

The CDR3 loop reads CASGLVIRWRGTDTQYF. The rearrangement uses TRBV12-5 and TRBJ2-3; absent DNA, TCRdb's TRBD2 call cannot be checked. Germline loops: CDR1 LGHNT, CDR2 FRNRAP. There are 17 residues in the CDR3.

V usage is TRBV29-1 and J usage is TRBJ2-3; TCRdb outputs TRBD2, but without DNA this stays unchecked. This CDR3 contains 16 residues. Germline CDR1 and CDR2: SQVTM and ANQGSEA. The CDR3 reads CSVEEVGALGTDTQYF.

The J gene is TRBJ2-5, the V gene TRBV5-4; TCRdb indicates TRBD2, and absent DNA this call remains unverified. CDR3 size: 19 residues. Looked up from germline, CDR1 is SGHNT and CDR2 is YYREEE (reference sequence). The chain's CDR3 is CASSLARLSGGAWGETQYF.

The genes are TRBV3-1 and TRBJ2-7; the TRBD2 assignment by TCRdb is unverifiable without DNA. This CDR3 comprises 17 residues. Per the germline V gene, CDR1 is LGHDT and CDR2 is YNNKEL (reference sequence). The CDR3 reads CASSQGRLAGGLYEQYF.

The rearrangement joins TRBV6-6 to TRBJ1-1; TCRdb outputs TRBD1, but without DNA this stays unchecked. This CDR3 region has 13 residues. CDR1 is MNHNY, CDR2 SVGAGI, per germline (reference sequence). The CDR3: CASVDRGNTEAFF.

The chain joins TRBV6-2 or TRBV6-3 to TRBJ2-7; without DNA, the TCRdb call of TRBD2 cannot be checked. Germline lookup yields CDR1 MNHEY and CDR2 SVGEGT. This CDR3 comprises 19 residues. CDR3 region: CASSPDHGLAASPSYEQYF.

CDR3 in amino acids: CASSTGTGGGGGYTF. The rearrangement uses TRBV9 and TRBJ1-2; no DNA is available, so the TRBD1 call from TCRdb remains unchecked. Germline lookup yields CDR1 SGDLS and CDR2 YYNGEE. CDR3 length equals 15 residues.

The chain joins TRBV2 to TRBJ1-1; absent DNA, TCRdb's TRBD1 call cannot be checked. This CDR3 comprises 16 residues. Looked up from germline, CDR1 is SNHLY and CDR2 is FYNNEI. The chain's CDR3 is CASSEWPQGMNTEAFF.

V and J are TRBV4-1 and TRBJ1-1. The germline CDR1 and CDR2 sequences are MGHRA and YSYEKL. There are 13 residues in the CDR3. Here the CDR3 reads CASAGPVNTEAFF.

This chain uses TRBV19 with TRBJ2-1; lacking DNA, the TRBD2 call made by TCRdb goes unchecked. Looked up from germline, CDR1 is LNHDA and CDR2 is SQIVND (reference sequence). The CDR3 contains 16 residues. The CDR3 loop reads CASSITLGVPYNEQFF.

The rearrangement links TRBV5-1 to TRBJ2-1; TCRdb names TRBD2, which stays unverified in the absence of DNA. The CDR3 has 15 residues. Germline lookup yields CDR1 SGHRS and CDR2 YFSETQ. CDR3 protein: CASSLTRAGVNEQFF.

J is TRBJ2-7 and V is TRBV7-8; without DNA, the TCRdb call of TRBD1 cannot be checked. This CDR3 contains 19 residues. Per germline, CDR1 SGHVS and CDR2 FQNEAQ. CDR3: CASSFTVPAVAGAAGEQYF.

The J gene is TRBJ2-3, the V gene TRBV20-1; TCRdb gives TRBD2 as the D gene, but with no DNA this cannot be confirmed. This CDR3 spans 17 amino acids. Germline lookup yields CDR1 DFQATT and CDR2 SNEGSKA (reference sequence). The chain's CDR3 is CSAKLAGVPSVTDTQYF.

The chain uses TRBV28 and TRBJ2-1; TCRdb's D call, TRBD2, is unchecked because there is no DNA. Germline loops: CDR1 MDHEN, CDR2 SYDVKM. The CDR3 covers 14 residues. CDR3 in amino acids: CASSFGTGYNEQFF.

The chain has TRBV4-3 and TRBJ1-1; TCRdb's D gene call, TRBD1, goes unchecked for lack of DNA. From germline, CDR1 is LGHNA and CDR2 YSLEER. CDR3 length: 13 residues. CDR3 sequence: CASSRTGGTEAFF.

This chain's CDR3 is CASSARVLAGGYNEQFF. The chain employs TRBV7-8 and TRBJ2-1; the TRBD2 assignment by TCRdb is unverifiable without DNA. In germline, CDR1 is SGHVS, CDR2 FQNEAQ. This CDR3 spans 17 amino acids.

The chain is built from TRBV29-1 and TRBJ2-7; checking the TCRdb D call of TRBD1 is not possible without DNA. Germline CDR1 and CDR2: SQVTM and ANQGSEA. The CDR3 has 13 amino acids. The CDR3 is CSVVPDGAYEQYF.

The CDR3 is CASSMGYNEQFF. The rearrangement joins TRBV7-9 to TRBJ2-1. Germline values: CDR1 SEHNR, CDR2 FQNEAQ (reference sequence). The CDR3 has 12 amino acids.

The rearrangement joins TRBV10-3 to TRBJ2-5. The CDR3 loop spans 14 amino acids. CDR1 is ENHRY and CDR2 is SYGVKD in the germline V gene. This CDR3 is CAISDIQDQETQYF.

The chain joins TRBV20-1 to TRBJ1-1. The germline gives CDR1 DFQATT, CDR2 SNEGSKA (reference sequence). This CDR3 has 13 residues. The CDR3 is CSATQDSLAEAFF.

V and J are TRBV4-1 and TRBJ2-1; checking the TCRdb D call of TRBD1 is not possible without DNA. Germline CDR1 MGHRA, CDR2 YSYEKL. This CDR3 has 13 residues. The CDR3 reads CASSHVGQGMQFF.

The V and J genes are TRBV23-1 and TRBJ2-4; the D call from TCRdb, TRBD1, cannot be confirmed without DNA. TRBV23-1 is an ORF, with its function uncertain. The CDR3 is 15 residues long. CDR3: CASRNSGTGKNIQYF.

The chain couples TRBV20-1 to TRBJ2-7; the TCRdb call, TRBD1, lacks DNA for checking. CDR3 size: 14 residues. Per germline, CDR1 DFQATT and CDR2 SNEGSKA (reference sequence). The CDR3 region is CSARAYGGGYEQYF.